This T cell receptor (beta chain) came from a study of cytomegalovirus exposure and HLA in healthy donors. Study-wide results and caveats: Altogether, some 170 TCR beta chains were recorded as cytomegalovirus-associated. Specific recognition of CMV antigens was confirmed in vitro for three chains (all CMV-associated). For most TCR beta V segments, an earlier analysis put the productive rate at about 87% or about 30% of the time. According to a later analysis, most TCR beta chains associated with CMV appeared HLA-restricted.

Worth noting for this clone: What it binds is not known.

Germline V gives CDR1 SGHVS, CDR2 FQNEAQ. The CDR3 extends over 17 amino acids. V lost 4 bases, J lost 0 bases, and 16 bases lay in between. PCR involved 60 Vbeta and 13 Jbeta primers. Clones were sequenced by immunoSEQ multiplex PCR, and TCRdb holds only the in-frame ones, with some missing. The sample includes approximately 100,000 clones, roughly three quarters of them seen just once. Material: PBMCs. The receptor comes from a woman aged 40 to 49 in good health and CMV-seropositive. The chain combines TRBV7-8 with TRBJ1-5, with D possibly being TRBD1 (5 bases). CDR3 coding DNA: TGTGCCAGCAGCTATTCCCCAGGGCCTCTTAGCAATCAGCCCCAGCATTTT. It is translated as CASSYSPGPLSNQPQHF.